This TCR beta chain emerged from a study of T-cell reconstitution after alpha-beta-depleted transplantation in children. V gave up 1 base and J gave up 2 bases, with 6 bases separating them. The CDR3 runs 13 residues. CDR1 and CDR2 from the germline V gene are GTSNPN and SVGIG (reference sequence). For TCRbeta, the library was prepared with unique molecular identifiers. TCRdb passed the PCR reads through MiXCR, listing each CDR3 protein once. The table has about 610,000 distinct CDR3 sequences, about 11% seen once. V and J are TRBV30 and TRBJ2-1; D gene unclear. This specimen was PBMCs from the stem cell graft donor, taken from the stem cell graft. The receptor comes from a human donor who donated a stem cell graft to a child with acute myeloid leukemia. CDR3 nucleotide sequence: TGTGCCTGGAGTGCCCAAACCTACAATGAGCAGTTCTTC. The encoded protein is CAWSAQTYNEQFF. Based on the CDR3 plus reference TRBV30 and TRBJ2-1, the full variable domain is SQTIHQWPATLVQPVGSPLSLECTVEGTSNPNLYWYRQAAGRGLQLLFYSVGIGQISSEVPQNLSASRPQDRQFILSSKKLLLSDSGFYLCAWSAQTYNEQFFGPGTRLTVL.